One T cell receptor (beta chain) is described in this entry. Its specificity is not known. Splitting the CD4+ cells yielded a CD45RA+ naive subset and a CD45RA-negative memory subset. The data were obtained in a study of shared clonotypes between healthy human individuals. As for the study in general: A couple of female and a few male donors aged 18 to 49 were enrolled. Study conclusions and caveats: A reduction in generation probabilities was seen for non-shared clonotypes relative to those shared by all four donors. For sorted subsets, rarefaction showed incomplete sequencing despite large depth.

Trimming pared 0 bases from V and 4 bases from J, leaving 7 bases between. CDR1 is MNHNY and CDR2 is SVGAGI in the germline V gene (reference sequence). This CDR3 spans 14 amino acids. The method was immunoSEQ multiplex PCR; TCRdb's version includes in-frame clones alone and lacks a portion of them. The sample consists of about 1.4 million clones, 95% to 97% of them appearing once. The sequencing input was naive CD4+ T cells sorted from blood. Subset described: CD45RA+ positively selected. The TCR comes from a man younger than 40 in good health. This rearrangement joins TRBV6-6 to TRBJ2-1; D remains ambiguous. The CDR3 bases are TGTGCCAGCAGTTACTCGAATATGTACAATGAGCAGTTCTTC. Encoded protein: CASSYSNMYNEQFF.